One and the same sample provided the 9 T cell receptor beta chains below, sequenced in a study of shared clonotypes between healthy human individuals. Generated by immunoSEQ multiplex PCR, the TCRdb table keeps only in-frame clones and is missing some. The sample consists of a few million clones, 90% to 95% of them appearing once. The sequenced material came from naive CD4+ T cells sorted from blood. The subset denotes: CD45RA+ positively selected. These receptors were taken from a man aged 18 to 29 in good health.

On this clone: This specimen includes other DNA sequences encoding the same CDR3. The chain uses TRBV5-4 and TRBJ2-5, with D perhaps TRBD2 (7 bases). V was clipped by 1 base and J by 5 bases, with 9 bases between them. The CDR3 has 13 residues. The germline gives CDR1 SGHNT, CDR2 YYREEE (reference sequence). The CDR3 sequence is CASSLKGGETQYF. The CDR3 DNA sequence: TGTGCCAGCAGCTTGAAGGGGGGGGAGACCCAGTACTTC.

Details on this clone: Other DNA sequences in this specimen translate into the identical CDR3. V and J are TRBV6-1 and TRBJ2-1, with unresolved D. This CDR3 region has 12 residues. The V gene lost 6 bases and the J gene lost 3 bases, with 6 bases spanning the gap. Germline CDR1 is MNHNS and CDR2 is SASEGT. The CDR3 bases are TGTGCCAGCAGCGACCGCTACAATGAGCAGTTCTTC. It codes for CASSDRYNEQFF.

The rearrangement links TRBV5-4 to TRBJ2-5; 11 bases are shared with TRBD2. J was trimmed by 4 bases and V by 4 bases; bases with no gene match: 6. Per germline, CDR1 SGHNT and CDR2 YYREEE (reference sequence). This CDR3 contains 15 residues. CDR3 sequence (DNA): TGTGCCAGCAGCCGTAGCGGGGGGGCGGGAGAGACCCAGTACTTC. This codes for CASSRSGGAGETQYF.

Remarks on this clone: Distinct nucleotide sequences in the sample also encode this CDR3. The genes are TRBV5-1 and TRBJ1-2; D might be TRBD1 (5 bases). The CDR3 is 13 residues long. The ends were cut back, 0 bases at V and 6 bases at J, with 9 bases in the middle. Germline V gene lookup returns CDR1 SGHRS and CDR2 YFSETQ. In DNA form, the CDR3 reads TGCGCCAGCAGCTTGGGAGGAGGGGATGGCTACACCTTC. It yields the protein CASSLGGGDGYTF.

Note on this clone: Within the sample, other DNA sequences also encode this same CDR3. The chain carries TRBV5-1 and TRBJ2-3, with D tentatively TRBD1 (5 bases). Trimming removed 1 base from V and 4 bases from J, with 10 bases in between. Germline V CDR1 and CDR2: SGHRS, YFSETQ. The CDR3 runs to 14 residues. The chain's CDR3 is CASSLLQGADTQYF. The CDR3 bases are TGCGCCAGCAGCTTGTTGCAGGGCGCAGATACGCAGTATTTT.

Only one count was recorded for this clone. V usage is TRBV4-3 and J usage is TRBJ2-1, with 8 nucleotides matching TRBD1. With V trimmed by 4 bases and J by 0 bases, 5 bases remained unmatched. The CDR3 covers 16 residues. Looked up from germline, CDR1 is LGHNA and CDR2 is YSLEER. Written as DNA, the CDR3 is TGCGCCAGCAGCCCCACAGGGGGAAGCTCCTACAATGAGCAGTTCTTC. Translation: CASSPTGGSSYNEQFF.

V is TRBV2 and J is TRBJ2-1, with D uncertain. The CDR3 sequence is 13 residues long. Germline CDR1 and CDR2: SNHLY and FYNNEI. CDR3 amino acids: CVASSTEIGEQFF. CDR3 nucleotide sequence: TGTGTTGCCAGCAGTACGGAGATTGGGGAGCAGTTCTTC.

The chain carries TRBV27 and TRBJ2-3, with TRBD2 matching over 11 bases. CDR1 and CDR2 (germline): MNHEY, SMNVEV (reference sequence). The CDR3 spans 16 residues. V shed 6 bases and J 4 bases; nucleotides not matched to a gene: 9. For the CDR3, the DNA is TGTGCCAGCAGATCTCCCGTAGCGGGAGGGGCAGATACGCAGTATTTT. It translates to CASRSPVAGGADTQYF.

This clone was seen a handful of times. The chain carries TRBV7-7 and TRBJ1-1; tentative D call: TRBD1 (5 bases). The CDR3 is made up of 11 amino acids. Germline lookup yields CDR1 SSHAT and CDR2 FNYEAQ (reference sequence). The CDR3 sequence: CARGEDTEAFF. As DNA, the CDR3 is TGTGCTAGAGGGGAGGACACTGAAGCTTTCTTT. The full variable domain, completed using reference TRBV7-7 and TRBJ1-1, is GAGVSQSPRYKVTKRGQDVTLRCDPISSHATLYWYQQALGQGPEFLTYFNYEAQPDKSGLPSDRFSAERPEGSISTLTIQRTEQRDSAMYRCARGEDTEAFFGQGTRLTVV.